The 4 T cell receptor beta chains in this list originate from one sample, sequenced in a study of OX40 agonist ivuxolimab in advanced cancers. Assay: immunoSEQ multiplex PCR; the TCRdb copy retains only in-frame clones and omits some. The sample gives around 81,000 clones, about 80% of which show up once; 6% to 8.5% is in the top ten. This specimen consisted of CD4+ or CD8+ T cells sorted from blood, obtained in a trial of the OX40 agonist ivuxolimab. The receptors stem from an adult with an advanced solid tumor such as melanoma, head and neck, liver or kidney cancer.

The chain is built from TRBV7-9 and TRBJ1-4; D not resolved. The CDR3 has 15 amino acids. Germline CDR1 SEHNR, CDR2 FQNEAQ (reference sequence). The ends were cut back, 2 bases at V and 5 bases at J, with 12 bases in the middle. The CDR3 protein is CASSLQETDNEKLFF. The CDR3 nucleotides read TGTGCCAGCAGCTTACAGGAGACGGACAATGAAAAACTGTTTTTT. The full variable domain, with the rest looked up from reference TRBV7-9 and TRBJ1-4, is DTGVSQNPRHKITKRGQNVTFRCDPISEHNRLYWYRQTLGQGPEFLTYFQNEAQLEKSRLLSDRFSAERPKGSFSTLEIQRTEQGDSAMYLCASSLQETDNEKLFFGSGTQLSVL.

The chain's CDR3 is CATSRDGGSNQPQHF. The CDR3 DNA is TGTGCCACCAGCAGAGATGGGGGGAGCAATCAGCCCCAGCATTTT. This chain connects TRBV15 to TRBJ1-5, with a tentative D call TRBD1 (5 bases). The ends were cut back, 0 bases at V and 1 base at J, with 7 bases in the middle. The CDR3 extends over 15 amino acids. Germline lookup yields CDR1 LNHNV and CDR2 YYDKDF (reference sequence).

This rearrangement joins TRBV2 to TRBJ2-2; the D gene is possibly TRBD2 (6 bases). The CDR3 spans 13 residues. Germline lookup yields CDR1 SNHLY and CDR2 FYNNEI. The V and J ends lost 5 bases and 7 bases respectively, with 11 bases between them. DNA for the CDR3: TGTGCCAGCAGTTACGGGGGTGGCGGGGAGCTGTTTTTT. Protein sequence: CASSYGGGGELFF.

The chain combines TRBV4-2 with TRBJ1-4; TRBD1 matches 10 bases. Germline-derived CDR1 and CDR2 are LGHNA and YNFKEQ. The V and J ends lost 0 bases and 2 bases, in that order; junction bases with no gene match: 6. The CDR3 sequence is 18 residues long. The CDR3 spells CASSQDPRTGGTNEKLFF. The CDR3 coding sequence is TGTGCCAGCAGCCAAGACCCCCGGACAGGGGGGACTAATGAAAAACTGTTTTTT.